These 30 T cell receptor beta chains were sequenced from one sample in a study of PD-L1 blockade in urothelial cancer. The method was immunoSEQ multiplex PCR; TCRdb's version includes in-frame clones alone and lacks a portion of them. Seen here are some 90,000 clones, 70% to 90% observed once, and the top ten hold roughly 0.88%. Time point noted: pretreatment peripheral blood. Specimen: PBMCs, collected around atezolizumab (anti-PD-L1) treatment. Receptors were obtained from a woman aged 80 or over with urothelial cancer.

The chain couples TRBV27 to TRBJ2-7; 12 bases are a match to TRBD2. This CDR3 spans 17 amino acids. CDR1 is MNHEY, CDR2 SMNVEV, per germline (reference sequence). V lost 6 bases, J lost 3 bases, and 12 bases stayed unmatched. DNA for the CDR3: TGTGCCAGCAGCAATACCGGGACTAGCGGGCGCATCTACGAGCAGTACTTC. Protein product: CASSNTGTSGRIYEQYF.

The chain recombines TRBV18 with TRBJ2-7, with D unclear. The V end lost 6 bases, the J end lost 0 bases, and 9 bases lay between the germline ends. Looked up from germline, CDR1 is KGHSH and CDR2 is LQKENI. CDR3 size: 13 residues. The CDR3, as DNA: TGTGCCAGCTCCGAGTGGTCCTCCTACGAGCAGTACTTC. It is translated as CASSEWSSYEQYF.

The V call is TRBV28, the J call TRBJ2-1, with 11 bases aligning to TRBD2. Trimming cost V 6 bases and J 7 bases; bases outside gene matches: 8. The CDR3 is 15 amino acids. Germline V lookup: CDR1 MDHEN, CDR2 SYDVKM. In nucleotides, the CDR3 is TGTGCCAGCAGGTACATAGCGGGAGGGCAGAATGAGCAGTTCTTC. It specifies CASRYIAGGQNEQFF.

The chain uses TRBV2 and TRBJ2-1; 8 positions agree with TRBD1. The trim removed 6 bases at V and 2 bases at J, leaving 6 bases unmatched. The CDR3 runs 15 residues. CDR1 and CDR2 from the germline V gene are SNHLY and FYNNEI. The CDR3 DNA reads TGTGCCAGCAGCAAGACAGGGGTGGCCTACAATGAGCAGTTCTTC. Encoded protein: CASSKTGVAYNEQFF.

This sequence joins TRBV5-1 and TRBJ2-1; tentative D call: TRBD1 (6 bases). The CDR3 totals 15 residues. Germline V gene sequence: CDR1 SGHRS, CDR2 YFSETQ. V dropped 10 bases and J dropped 2 bases, with 19 bases sitting between them. CDR3 DNA sequence: TGCGCCGTTCGAGGGGGAGCGCCCCCCTACAATGAGCAGTTCTTC. This sequence encodes CAVRGGAPPYNEQFF.

The rearrangement joins TRBV18 to TRBJ1-5; tentatively, D is TRBD1 (5 bases). CDR3 length: 15 residues. Trimming cost V 3 bases and J 0 bases, with 9 bases left between them. CDR1 is KGHSH, CDR2 LQKENI, per germline. The DNA for the CDR3 is TGTGCCAGCTCACCGGGGCGGGATAGCAATCAGCCCCAGCATTTT. Translating it yields CASSPGRDSNQPQHF.

The J gene is TRBJ2-1, the V gene TRBV9; TRBD1 matches at 9 bases. CDR1 SGDLS and CDR2 YYNGEE come from the germline V gene. The V segment lost 0 bases and the J segment 6 bases; nucleotides outside the gene matches: 4. There are 15 residues in the CDR3. The CDR3 here is CASSVGGTGSNEQFF. CDR3 coding DNA: TGTGCCAGCAGCGTAGGAGGGACAGGGTCCAATGAGCAGTTCTTC.

The gene calls are TRBV18 and TRBJ2-1; 8 positions agree with TRBD1. The V gene's germline CDR1 is KGHSH and CDR2 LQKENI. The CDR3 totals 21 residues. The V gene end was trimmed by 2 bases and the J gene end by 4 bases; junction bases not matched to a gene: 22. DNA for the CDR3: TGTGCCAGCTCACCAACGGGTTTGGACAGGGAGGTGGGGCTAAGATACAATGAGCAGTTCTTC. Its translation: CASSPTGLDREVGLRYNEQFF.

The chain is built from TRBV9 and TRBJ2-3; 7 bases map to TRBD2. Germline loops: CDR1 SGDLS, CDR2 YYNGEE. Losses at the gene ends were 7 bases for V and 0 bases for J; bases not matched to a gene: 8. This CDR3 region has 15 residues. CDR3 sequence: CASSSGSSSTDTQYF. CDR3 in DNA: TGTGCCAGCTCTAGCGGATCCTCTAGCACAGATACGCAGTATTTT.

The CDR3 DNA is TGTGCCAGCACCCCCCTTCAGGGGGAATCTGAAGCTTTCTTT. Amino acids: CASTPLQGESEAFF. V and J are TRBV16 and TRBJ1-1; TRBD1 agrees at 7 bases. CDR1 is KGHSY, CDR2 FQNENV, per germline. This CDR3 is 14 amino acids long. The junction had 11 bases not matched to a gene; V was cut back by 7 bases and J by 6 bases.

This clone was counted once. V usage is TRBV6-4 and J usage is TRBJ2-1; TRBD2 might be the D (6 bases). Deletions cut 0 bases from V and 6 bases from J, with 9 bases between. The CDR3 runs 14 residues. In germline, CDR1 is MRHNA, CDR2 SNTAGT. The CDR3 protein is CASSDSGGRNEQFF. In DNA, the CDR3 is TGTGCCAGCAGTGACTCGGGGGGTCGCAATGAGCAGTTCTTC.

The V and J genes are TRBV6-1 and TRBJ2-7, with D maybe TRBD2 (7 bases). The CDR3 is 14 residues long. V shed 5 bases and J shed 4 bases, with 15 bases lying between them. Per the germline V gene, CDR1 is MNHNS and CDR2 is SASEGT. The CDR3 DNA follows: TGTGCCAGCAGTTCATGGGGGCGGGAGTACGAGCAGTACTTC. Its protein is CASSSWGREYEQYF.

The CDR3 protein is CASHRKGDSYEQYF. CDR3 bases: TGTGCCAGTCACCGAAAGGGGGATTCCTACGAGCAGTACTTC. V usage is TRBV21-1 and J usage is TRBJ2-7; the listed D gene, TRBD1, was not tested against the DNA. TRBV21-1 is designated a pseudogene. The CDR3 is made up of 14 amino acids.

The V and J genes are TRBV19 and TRBJ1-5; D is ambiguous. V lost 10 bases, J lost 5 bases, and 12 bases lay in between. Per germline, CDR1 LNHDA and CDR2 SQIVND (reference sequence). The CDR3 has 12 residues. In DNA form, the CDR3 reads TGTGCCACCCAGCTCGGGGATCAGCCCCAGCATTTT. Residues: CATQLGDQPQHF.

This clone was observed a single time. The chain combines TRBV6-6 with TRBJ1-5; D is unclear. This CDR3 comprises 14 residues. Germline lookup yields CDR1 MNHNY and CDR2 SVGAGI (reference sequence). Trimming pared 4 bases from V and 6 bases from J, leaving 13 bases between. The CDR3 DNA sequence: TGTGCCAGCAGTTTAGGAGTTGTAAGTCAGCCCCAGCATTTT. This translates into CASSLGVVSQPQHF.

The chain uses TRBV6-1 and TRBJ1-3, with 7 bases matching TRBD1. Germline values: CDR1 MNHNS, CDR2 SASEGT. The CDR3 totals 13 residues. The junction had 4 bases not matched to a gene; V was cut back by 5 bases and J by 6 bases. The DNA of the CDR3 is TGTGCCAGCAGTCGGGGACAGCCAAACACCATATATTTT. It is translated as CASSRGQPNTIYF.

V is TRBV20-1 and J is TRBJ2-7, with D unclear. Trimming removed 2 bases from V and 2 bases from J, with 4 bases in between. Germline loops: CDR1 DFQATT, CDR2 SNEGSKA (reference sequence). The CDR3 spans 11 residues. For the CDR3, the DNA is TGCAGTGCTAGATTCACCTACGAGCAGTACTTC. Amino acid sequence: CSARFTYEQYF.

The chain combines TRBV9 with TRBJ1-5; D unresolved. The CDR3 contains 13 residues. Trimming took 4 bases from V and 4 from J, leaving 9 bases between them. Germline assignment: CDR1 SGDLS and CDR2 YYNGEE. This CDR3 reads CASSRGTNQPQHF. The CDR3 DNA is TGTGCCAGCAGCCGAGGCACAAATCAGCCCCAGCATTTT. Full variable domain (rest looked up from reference TRBV9 and TRBJ1-5): DSGVTQTPKHLITATGQRVTLRCSPRSGDLSVYWYQQSLDQGLQFLIQYYNGEERAKGNILERFSAQQFPDLHSELNLSSLELGDSALYFCASSRGTNQPQHFGDGTRLSIL.

This rearrangement joins TRBV7-6 to TRBJ2-1; the match to TRBD2 covers 8 bases. Germline V gene lookup returns CDR1 SGHVS and CDR2 FNYEAQ. The CDR3 has 14 residues. With V trimmed by 0 bases and J by 9 bases, 4 bases remained unmatched. CDR3 sequence reads: CASSLARREAEQFF. DNA of the CDR3: TGTGCCAGCAGCTTAGCGAGGCGGGAGGCTGAGCAGTTCTTC.

This sequence joins TRBV19 and TRBJ1-1; D not certain. The CDR3 extends over 14 amino acids. Trimming removed 0 bases at V and 4 bases at J, with 9 bases between. Per germline, CDR1 LNHDA and CDR2 SQIVND (reference sequence). The CDR3, as DNA: TGTGCCAGTAGTATAGAGGGAGAACTCACTGAAGCTTTCTTT. It encodes CASSIEGELTEAFF.

The rearrangement uses TRBV19 and TRBJ1-1; 7 bases match TRBD1. The CDR3 is made up of 15 amino acids. Trimming took 5 bases from V and 0 from J; bases not matched to a gene: 6. Germline CDR1 is LNHDA and CDR2 is SQIVND (reference sequence). As DNA, the CDR3 is TGTGCCAGTAGTTCCCGGACAGGCATGAACACTGAAGCTTTCTTT. It specifies CASSSRTGMNTEAFF.

In its sample, this clone was seen once. This chain uses TRBV7-8 with TRBJ1-4; no definite D call. The germline V gene encodes CDR1 SGHVS and CDR2 FQNEAQ. The CDR3 spans 13 residues. V dropped 0 bases and J dropped 13 bases, with 12 bases sitting between them. CDR3 sequence: CASSLAGGNGLFF. The CDR3 DNA sequence: TGTGCCAGCAGCTTAGCTGGAGGGAACGGACTGTTTTTT. Full variable domain (missing parts from reference TRBV7-8 and TRBJ1-4): GAGVSQSPRYKVAKRGQDVALRCDPISGHVSLFWYQQALGQGPEFLTYFQNEAQLDKSGLPSDRFFAERPEGSVSTLKIQRTQQEDSAVYLCASSLAGGNGLFFGSGTQLSVL.

This chain connects TRBV19 to TRBJ2-1; D may be TRBD1 (6 bases). This CDR3 has 17 amino acids. V was trimmed by 3 bases and J by 5 bases, leaving 20 bases between them. Germline loops: CDR1 LNHDA, CDR2 SQIVND (reference sequence). CDR3: CASSILLRAGADNEQFF. The CDR3, as DNA: TGTGCCAGTAGTATCCTGTTGCGGGCAGGGGCAGACAATGAGCAGTTCTTC.

This rearrangement joins TRBV28 to TRBJ2-1; 7 positions agree with TRBD1. The CDR3 spans 13 residues. CDR1 is MDHEN and CDR2 is SYDVKM in the germline V gene. J gave up 5 bases and V 3 bases, and 1 base lay outside the gene matches. DNA of the CDR3: TGTGCCAGCAGTTTGACAGGGAACAATGAGCAGTTCTTC. The encoded protein is CASSLTGNNEQFF.

This clone was seen only once. V and J are TRBV11-2 and TRBJ2-1; D is possibly TRBD2 (6 bases). CDR1 is SGHAT, CDR2 FQNNGV, per germline. V lost 1 base and J lost 5, with 12 bases in between. The CDR3 is 15 amino acids. The CDR3 DNA sequence: TGTGCCAGCAGCTTAGGTGGAGCGGGTAACAATGAGCAGTTCTTC. Protein sequence: CASSLGGAGNNEQFF.

V and J are TRBV11-2 and TRBJ2-7; 8 positions agree with TRBD2. This CDR3 spans 17 amino acids. The germline V gene encodes CDR1 SGHAT and CDR2 FQNNGV. After removal of 3 bases from V and 0 bases from J, the junction contained 10 bases not matched to a gene. The CDR3 DNA reads TGTGCCAGCAGCTTTAACCTTCCGGGACTAGACTCCTACGAGCAGTACTTC. It is translated as CASSFNLPGLDSYEQYF. Full variable domain (rest looked up from reference TRBV11-2 and TRBJ2-7): EAGVAQSPRYKIIEKRQSVAFWCNPISGHATLYWYQQILGQGPKLLIQFQNNGVVDDSQLPKDRFSAERLKGVDSTLKIQPAKLEDSAVYLCASSFNLPGLDSYEQYFGPGTRLTVT.

This chain links TRBV6-1 with TRBJ2-1; D remains ambiguous. Germline values: CDR1 MNHNS, CDR2 SASEGT. Trimming shortened V by 7 bases and J by 10 bases, and 20 bases separated the two germline ends. The CDR3 extends over 14 amino acids. The CDR3 DNA follows: TGTGCCAGCACCGTGAATTTGAACGCCGCGGAGCAGTTCTTC. Protein product: CASTVNLNAAEQFF.

The chain links TRBV19 to TRBJ1-1; D is undetermined. The CDR3 runs to 14 residues. V dropped 10 bases and J dropped 0 bases, with 15 bases sitting between them. Germline values: CDR1 LNHDA, CDR2 SQIVND (reference sequence). The CDR3, as DNA: TGTGCCACGCGGCGGGTAGGAATGAACACTGAAGCTTTCTTT. As protein: CATRRVGMNTEAFF. Together with reference TRBV19 and TRBJ1-1, the CDR3 gives the full variable domain: DGGITQSPKYLFRKEGQNVTLSCEQNLNHDAMYWYRQDPGQGLRLIYYSQIVNDFQKGDIAEGYSVSREKKESFPLTVTSAQKNPTAFYLCATRRVGMNTEAFFGQGTRLTVV.

The chain has TRBV28 and TRBJ1-1, with D hard to call. The CDR3 length is 15 residues. Trimming shortened V by 2 bases and J by 2 bases, and 12 bases separated the two germline ends. CDR1 is MDHEN and CDR2 is SYDVKM in the germline V gene. In nucleotides, the CDR3 is TGTGCCAGCAGTTTAAGTCCTGTGCTAAACACTGAAGCTTTCTTT. This sequence encodes CASSLSPVLNTEAFF.

J is TRBJ2-6 and V is TRBV4-2; 7 bases are a match to TRBD2. This CDR3 region has 22 residues. Germline lookup yields CDR1 LGHNA and CDR2 YNFKEQ. The V gene end was trimmed by 0 bases and the J gene end by 1 base; junction bases not matched to a gene: 18. CDR3 DNA sequence: TGTGCCAGCAGCCAAGAAGCCCCTACTACTAGCGTGGGTGCATCTGGGGCCAACGTCCTGACTTTC. Protein: CASSQEAPTTSVGASGANVLTF.